This T cell receptor (beta chain) was identified in a study of cytomegalovirus exposure and HLA in healthy donors. Study outcomes and limitations: In vitro work confirmed that three CMV-associated chains recognize CMV antigens.

This clone was seen a single time. The antigen is not known. Among the roughly 120 subjects of the validation cohort, separate from the roughly 700-subject first cohort, were the donors. CDR1 MNHNY and CDR2 SVGAGI come from the germline V gene (reference sequence). Between the trimmed V and J ends, which lost 0 bases and 7 bases, there was a span of 6 bases. The CDR3 consists of 12 residues. Method: immunoSEQ multiplex PCR; TCRdb's copy keeps in-frame clones and lacks some. The sample records some 210,000 clones, approximately 82% being singletons. The chain links TRBV6-6 to TRBJ1-1, with no clear D. This sequence was found in a woman between 18 and 30 years old in good health and CMV-seronegative. The specimen was PBMCs. The CDR3 nucleotides read TGTGCCAGCAGTTACTCCACTAGTGAAGCTTTCTTT. Protein sequence: CASSYSTSEAFF.